This T cell receptor beta chain comes out of a study of cytomegalovirus exposure and HLA in healthy donors (dated by TCRdb to 2015 to 2018). General notes on the study: According to an earlier analysis of 587 of the donors, roughly 180 million T cells yielded some 120 million unique TCR beta sequences and roughly 280 Gb of sequence data. Approximately 300 gigabases of sequencing data and approximately 93 million unique TCR sequences were included in an early release covering 500 to 750 HLA-typed donors. Of the approximately 400 genotyped donors, 75% to 85% were placed in the genetic ancestry cluster associated with self-reported Caucasian donors. The aim of the study was to test whether cataloging public T cell receptors could identify signatures of past pathogen exposure. The T cell repertoires of 666 subjects were profiled by immunosequencing and related to cytomegalovirus serostatus. A separate validation cohort of over 95 different subjects was used in addition to the roughly 670-subject first cohort. To predict cytomegalovirus infection status, the study brought together high-throughput TCR immunosequencing, statistical association of individual TCRs with disease status, and machine learning. In a later analysis, previously published TCR beta repertoires from more than 500 donors were re-analyzed and high-resolution HLA genotyping was added so that TCR occurrence patterns could be studied. Rather than using new phenotypic data, the later analysis identified candidate immune exposures from TCR beta sequences and from how often those sequences occurred across donors. An earlier analysis of 587 of the donors applied high-throughput TCR beta sequencing to assess whether each TCR beta V gene segment acted as functional or pseudogenic. Alongside the repertoire data, information on donor age, sex, ethnicity and CMV serostatus was compiled. In a later genetic analysis, genome-wide SNP genotypes for about 55% of the 666 donors were used, and that subset was treated as a discovery cohort. All discovery cohort repertoires had been generated on a single sequencing platform. HLA typing covered class I and class II loci at four-digit resolution. Typing coverage differed by locus: A, B, C, DRB1 and DQB1 were typed in about 620-640 donors, DQA1 in around 500, DPA1 in roughly 590, and DPB1 in approximately 450. A handful of DR-DQ haplotypes were treated as single units for association and clustering because of strong linkage in the cohort. Across under 500 genotyped donors of the cohort, an average of roughly 250,000 unique TCR beta nucleotide sequences per donor were sequenced, and about a sixth of those sequences were non-productive. General study outcomes and caveats: The authors suggested that the approach could potentially be generalized to other disease states and immunological phenotypes. A cluster of highly shared sequence variants was judged likely to be a technical artifact of the sequencing pipeline. In a later analysis, most CMV-associated TCR beta chains were found to appear HLA-restricted, with HLA associations seemingly driven largely by CMV exposure. In a later analysis, 16,951 TCR beta sequences were associated with specific HLA alleles at a false discovery rate of 0.05. In a later genetic analysis, fewer N-insertions in productive TCRs were reported among donors in an Asian-associated ancestry cluster than the roughly 700-donor mean. An association between a missense DCLRE1C variant and V-gene and J-gene trimming of TCR beta chains was found in a later genetic analysis and replicated in an independent cohort. In vitro tests confirmed that a few of the cytomegalovirus-associated TCR beta chains recognize cytomegalovirus antigens. Assigning TCR associations to individual alleles was difficult when HLA alleles, especially DR and DQ, strongly co-occurred. A later analysis reported that several top co-occurrence clusters appeared linked to parvovirus B19, influenza, CMV and Epstein-Barr virus. Because counts were too low, 15 to 20 rarely observed V segments, including chromosome 9 orphons, were left out of the earlier analysis of 587 of the donors. While some public TCRs were present in many individuals, most TCR sequences turned up only very rarely across donors. Because HLA typing was unavailable for some donors at each locus, only the typed subset was used in association tests. A further reported finding was that TCR beta sequences accurately predicted the HLA-A and HLA-B alleles for most subjects in the first cohort. Broadly in line with IMGT annotations, most TCR beta V segments showed up in productive rearrangements about 87% or about 30% of the time in an earlier analysis of several hundred of the donors. Immune exposure information for the cohort was limited to CMV serostatus. Linkage disequilibrium might explain the correlated functional status among segregating V segments, but an unknown experimental factor could not be excluded. The cohort was sequenced for TCR beta chains only, and without alpha or paired-chain data the features that could be detected were limited. Presence/absence analyses assumed roughly uniform sequencing depth across donors, an assumption that may not hold. Compared with equally common non-associated chains, HLA-associated TCR beta chains in a later analysis were more clonally expanded and had lower generation probabilities. According to a later analysis, TCR association rates differed among HLA loci, with DRB1 alleles showing the most associated TCRs and HLA-C alleles showing the fewest. In the study, 150 to 200 TCR beta chains were listed as associated with cytomegalovirus. In both the original and validation cohorts, the classifier was reported to diagnose cytomegalovirus status with high specificity and sensitivity.

To prepare the library, the immunoSEQ multiplex PCR assay was applied. A mixture of 60 forward primers for TCR Vbeta segments and 13 reverse primers for TCR Jbeta segments was used in the multiplex PCR. The CDR3 region of rearranged TCR beta genes was amplified from genomic DNA by a multiplex PCR assay. The amplified TCR beta libraries were sequenced on the Illumina HiSeq System as 87-base-pair reads. On the study's bioinformatics: Across the 500 to 750 repertoires, a later analysis counted some 80 million unique TCR beta chains, roughly 11 million of which were shared by at least two donors. Raw reads were error-corrected and collapsed into unique sequences by a nearest-neighbor algorithm in which closely related sequences were merged to remove PCR and sequencing errors. To assign V, D and J gene segments, CDR3 sequences were aligned to IMGT reference sequences. For a sequence to be retained, a match of at least six nucleotides was required to both a V gene segment and a J gene segment. A rearrangement counted as productive if the CDR3 had no stop codons and remained in frame with V and J, and every other rearrangement counted as non-productive. CDR3 was defined by IMGT convention, running from the second conserved V-encoded cysteine to the conserved J-encoded phenylalanine. In an earlier analysis of around 640 of the donors, sequences lacking an unambiguous match to a single V gene segment were excluded. In an earlier analysis of approximately 560 of the donors, a V segment was called functional when productive rearrangements were above 56.7%, and segregating when the standard deviation between donors exceeded 5%. To diagnose cytomegalovirus status from the catalog of TCR beta chain sequences, a statistical classification framework was built. In a later analysis, V and J genes were assigned by comparing TCR nucleotide sequences against IMGT/GENE-DB human TR gene sequences. The TCRdist pipeline was used in a later analysis to assign CDR3 sequences and most-parsimonious VDJ recombination scenarios. In a later analysis, every TCR beta chain was defined by the combination of its CDR3 amino acid sequence and its V-gene family, and reads without a unique V-gene family were dropped. As a way to deal with suspected cross-contamination and a sequencing artifact, a later analysis dropped roughly 620 nucleotide sequences that were highly shared and had low generation probability. In a later analysis, a clonal expansion index was calculated for each public chain from normalized within-repertoire ranks of inferred template counts. A later analysis computed generation probabilities with a VDJ recombination model fitted to out-of-frame rearrangements, and checked the results against IGoR. In a later analysis, TCR-TCR, TCR-HLA and TCR-CMV co-occurrence was scored with hypergeometric tests, and a repertoire-size bias correction was applied to TCR pairs. False discovery rates were estimated in a later analysis by permuting HLA or CMV assignments 20 times. A later analysis grouped co-occurring TCRs with DBSCAN, adding TCRdist sequence similarity when clustering within HLA-allele-positive subsets. Co-occurrence clustering excluded repertoires with fewer than 30,000 or more than 120,000 public chains, plus five with anomalous nucleotide sharing. TCRdb obtained this table from immuneACCESS and retained in-frame rearrangements with V and J assigned. These tables miss some clones; where compared with another copy, unresolved V genes account for less than half of the shortfall, and the remainder is unexplained. That table furnishes V, J and clone size, whereas the DNA furnished D and trimming. The sample has around 67,000 clones on record, 75% to 90% of them singletons. Together, the top ten hold over 10% of the sample.

In total, fewer than 750 healthy bone marrow donors made up the cohort. All cohort members were sampled while nominally healthy, although unrecorded immune exposures were likely present. The donor tested CMV seropositive and was one of the 289 seropositive cohort members. Each donor provided a peripheral blood sample, and peripheral blood mononuclear cells were used for TCR beta sequencing. The Qiagen DNeasy Blood Extraction Kit was used to extract genomic DNA from the blood cell samples. With regard to this clone: The specificity of this receptor is unknown. Base-call qualities are not available, and no considerably larger clone is one nucleotide away.

Sequences were obtained from PBMCs. The TCR was taken from a woman under 40 in good health and CMV-seropositive.

CDR3 region: CASRRRGGGELFF. The nucleotide sequence is TGTGCCAGCAGAAGACGCGGTGGCGGGGAGCTGTTTTTT. The rearranged segments are TRBV27 and TRBJ2-2, with no confidently assigned D gene. The germline V gene (reference sequence) supplies CDR1 MNHEY and CDR2 SMNVEV. The junction carries 12 bases between V and J, which are trimmed by 6 bases and 7 bases respectively. There are 13 amino acids in the CDR3, from cysteine to phenylalanine inclusive. The read is trimmed to its CDR3 DNA, 39 bases read in frame from base 1.